A selection of T cell receptor beta chains follows, all from one sample in a study of cytomegalovirus exposure and HLA in healthy donors. Measured with immunoSEQ multiplex PCR; TCRdb has only the in-frame clones, and not every one. The table lists approximately 160,000 clones, more than 60% of them singletons. The sample was PBMCs. The origin of the receptors is a male donor in good health and CMV-seronegative. The CDR3 runs from the conserved cysteine through the conserved F or W. D genes are given only for firm matches. Some rows have no size entry. The others give once, few or many, or a class for an expanded clone.

NA	TRBV11-3	TRBJ1-1	15	TRBD1	CASSLSGQGNTEAFF	TGTGCCAGCAGCTTATCGGGACAGGGGAACACTGAAGCTTTCTTT
NA	TRBV5-1	TRBJ1-1	14	TRBD1	CASTLQGANTEAFF	TGCGCCAGCACCCTACAGGGGGCGAACACTGAAGCTTTCTTT
NA	TRBV6-5	TRBJ1-3	15	NA	CASSYRGATGNTIYF	TGTGCCAGCAGTTATCGGGGGGCAACCGGAAACACCATATATTTT
NA	TRBV18	TRBJ2-5	16	TRBD2	CASSPVGLAGEETQYF	TGTGCCAGCTCACCAGTCGGACTAGCGGGGGAAGAGACCCAGTACTTC
NA	TRBV5-6	TRBJ2-3	15	NA	CASRRQRPSTDTQYF	TGTGCCAGCAGACGACAGCGACCTAGCACAGATACGCAGTATTTT
NA	TRBV28	TRBJ2-5	14	NA	CASSFSDTVETQYF	TGTGCCAGCAGTTTTTCCGATACTGTGGAGACCCAGTACTTC
few	TRBV18	TRBJ2-6	20	TRBD1	CASSPLPGQGLPSGANVLTF	TGTGCCAGCTCACCACTTCCGGGACAGGGGCTTCCCTCTGGGGCCAACGTCCTGACTTTC
NA	TRBV7-9	TRBJ1-2	15	NA	CASSLVSQSFYGYTF	TGTGCCAGCAGCTTAGTCTCTCAGTCTTTCTATGGCTACACCTTC
NA	TRBV6-1	TRBJ1-5	12	NA	CASVRGSQPQHF	TGTGCCAGCGTCAGGGGTTCTCAGCCCCAGCATTTT
NA	TRBV6-5	TRBJ2-1	16	TRBD1	CASSLSQDRGYNEQFF	TGTGCCAGCAGTTTAAGTCAGGACAGGGGTTACAATGAGCAGTTCTTC
NA	TRBV28	TRBJ2-3	13	NA	CASKASGTDTQYF	TGTGCCAGCAAGGCTAGCGGCACAGATACGCAGTATTTT
NA	TRBV27	TRBJ1-1	13	TRBD1	CASRDRAHTEAFF	TGTGCCAGCAGAGACAGGGCGCACACTGAAGCTTTCTTT
few	TRBV6-1	TRBJ2-7	13	TRBD1	CASWDRDTYEQYF	TGTGCCAGCTGGGACAGGGACACCTACGAGCAGTACTTC
NA	TRBV5-1	TRBJ2-2	15	TRBD2	CASSAMTSNTGELFF	TGCGCCAGCAGCGCCATGACTAGCAACACCGGGGAGCTGTTTTTT
NA	TRBV6-4	TRBJ2-1	15	TRBD2	CASSGTSGGANEQFF	TGTGCCAGCAGCGGGACTAGCGGGGGGGCCAATGAGCAGTTCTTC
few	TRBV4-2	TRBJ2-7	14	TRBD2	CASSLWEGSHEQYF	TGTGCCAGCAGCCTGTGGGAGGGGTCCCACGAGCAGTACTTC
once	TRBV28	TRBJ2-7	18	NA	CASSLGGGGSTGSYEQYF	TGTGCCAGCAGTTTGGGGGGGGGCGGGAGTACTGGATCTTACGAGCAGTACTTC
few	TRBV7-2	TRBJ1-2	14	NA	CASSLGGGDYGYTF	TGTGCCAGCAGCCTGGGGGGGGGCGACTATGGCTACACCTTC
NA	TRBV5-1	TRBJ2-5	15	NA	CASSLPDSGGETQYF	TGCGCCAGCAGCTTGCCGGACTCAGGGGGGGAGACCCAGTACTTC
NA	TRBV7-9	TRBJ2-7	14	NA	CASRSSGTTYEQYF	TGTGCCAGCAGATCCTCGGGGACAACCTACGAGCAGTACTTC
NA	TRBV30	TRBJ1-5	13	NA	CAWSWQGNQPQHF	TGTGCCTGGAGTTGGCAGGGGAATCAGCCCCAGCATTTT
NA	TRBV7-2	TRBJ2-3	15	NA	CASSLAGTSTDTQYF	TGTGCCAGCAGCTTAGCGGGGACTAGCACAGATACGCAGTATTTT
once	TRBV6-6	TRBJ2-7	12	NA	CASSQQTYEQYF	TGTGCCAGCAGTCAACAGACCTACGAGCAGTACTTC
NA	TRBV30	TRBJ1-1	17	NA	CAWSVDNQTPGKAEAFF	TGTGCCTGGAGTGTCGATAACCAAACCCCAGGGAAGGCTGAAGCTTTCTTT
few	TRBV28	TRBJ1-2	15	NA	CASSLYEDSEYGYTF	TGTGCCAGCAGTTTATATGAGGATTCAGAATATGGCTACACCTTC
NA	TRBV7-6	TRBJ1-4	14	NA	CASSPGTLSEKLFF	TGTGCCAGCAGCCCAGGGACACTTAGCGAAAAACTGTTTTTT
NA	TRBV9	TRBJ2-5	17	NA	CASSVGGGFTGQETQYF	TGTGCCAGCAGCGTAGGCGGTGGGTTTACGGGGCAAGAGACCCAGTACTTC
once	TRBV4-1	TRBJ2-3	16	NA	CASSQEWQGNVDTQYF	TGCGCCAGCAGCCAAGAATGGCAGGGTAACGTAGATACGCAGTATTTT
NA	TRBV20-1	TRBJ2-7	11	NA	CSALHFYEQYF	TGCAGTGCCCTCCACTTCTACGAGCAGTACTTC
NA	TRBV30	TRBJ2-7	18	TRBD2	CAWRKGLAEANGLYEQYF	TGTGCCTGGAGGAAGGGACTAGCGGAGGCAAATGGGCTCTACGAGCAGTACTTC
NA	TRBV5-1	TRBJ1-2	15	TRBD1	CASGPWTGPNYGYTF	TGCGCCAGCGGACCCTGGACAGGCCCTAACTATGGCTACACCTTC
NA	TRBV28	TRBJ1-1	15	TRBD1	CASSSSGTGLTEAFF	TGTGCCAGCAGTTCCTCCGGGACAGGTCTCACTGAAGCTTTCTTT
few	TRBV4-3	TRBJ2-1	14	NA	CASSQDDYGREQFF	TGCGCCAGCAGCCAAGATGACTACGGGCGGGAGCAGTTCTTC
NA	TRBV9	TRBJ2-5	16	TRBD2	CASSVGLAGAQETQYF	TGTGCCAGCAGCGTAGGACTAGCGGGAGCCCAAGAGACCCAGTACTTC
few	TRBV9	TRBJ1-4	14	TRBD1	CASSARDRSEKLFF	TGTGCCAGCAGCGCCCGGGACAGAAGCGAAAAACTGTTTTTT
NA	TRBV7-9	TRBJ1-3	15	NA	CASSPAAGSGNTIYF	TGTGCCAGCAGCCCGGCGGCGGGCTCTGGAAACACCATATATTTT
few	TRBV10-3	TRBJ2-7	14	NA	CAISGDNSIYEQYF	TGTGCCATCAGCGGTGACAATTCCATCTACGAGCAGTACTTC
NA	TRBV5-1	TRBJ2-7	15	TRBD2	CASSLSVAGAGEQYF	TGCGCCAGCAGCTTGTCGGTAGCGGGAGCAGGCGAGCAGTACTTC